The source of this T cell receptor beta chain is a study of cytomegalovirus exposure and HLA in healthy donors. Findings and caveats of the study: The study recorded around 160 TCR beta chains that were cytomegalovirus-associated. Upon later analysis, HLA-associated TCR beta chains proved more clonally expanded than other, equally common chains.

This CDR3 is built from 16 residues. J lost 0 bases, V lost 4 bases, and 4 bases had no gene match. Germline lookup yields CDR1 MGHRA and CDR2 YSYEKL. PCR involved 60 Vbeta and 13 Jbeta primers. The repertoire was sequenced with immunoSEQ multiplex PCR; TCRdb's copy has only in-frame clones and lacks some. This sample has 100,000 to 150,000 clones; 60% to 85% occur once, and the top ten carry around 1.8%. Of note for this clone: What it binds is not known.

The chain uses TRBV4-1 and TRBJ2-7, with 12 positions matching TRBD2. The TCR sequence derives from a female donor in good health and CMV-seropositive. Sequences were obtained from PBMCs. This CDR3 is CASSPTSGRNSYEQYF. CDR3 DNA: TGCGCCAGCAGCCCCACTAGCGGGAGGAACTCCTACGAGCAGTACTTC.